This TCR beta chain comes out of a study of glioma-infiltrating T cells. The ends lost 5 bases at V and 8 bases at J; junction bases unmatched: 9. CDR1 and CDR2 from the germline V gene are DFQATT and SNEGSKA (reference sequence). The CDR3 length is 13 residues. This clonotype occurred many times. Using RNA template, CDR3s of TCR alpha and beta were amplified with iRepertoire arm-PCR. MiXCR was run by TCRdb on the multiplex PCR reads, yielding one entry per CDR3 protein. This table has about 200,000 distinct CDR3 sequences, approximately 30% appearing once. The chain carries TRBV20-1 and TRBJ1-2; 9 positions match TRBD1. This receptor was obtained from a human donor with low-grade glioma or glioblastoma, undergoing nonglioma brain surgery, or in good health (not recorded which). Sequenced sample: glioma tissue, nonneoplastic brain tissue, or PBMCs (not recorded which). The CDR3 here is CSASPGTGNGYTF. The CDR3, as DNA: TGCAGTGCTTCTCCCGGGACAGGGAACGGCTACACCTTC.